This T cell receptor beta chain was profiled in a study of CD8+ T cells in alopecia areata. Study conclusions and caveats: Clonality in lesional scalp, especially alopecia totalis/universalis, exceeded that of normal scalp. The study also sequences resident alphabeta T cells of normal skin in scalp samples.

Sequencing relied on a cDNA template that was reverse transcribed from extracted RNA. Profiled with immunoSEQ multiplex PCR; TCRdb holds only in-frame clones, not every one. The table includes about 150,000 clones, 55% detected once. A word on this clone: Its antigen is currently unknown.

The CDR3 consists of 16 residues. V lost 2 bases, J lost 2 bases, and 7 bases stayed unmatched. CDR1 SGHRS and CDR2 YFSETQ come from the germline V gene. Sorting of PBMCs yielded the CD4+ and CD8+ T cells. The rearrangement joins TRBV5-1 to TRBJ2-3, with 8 bases aligning to TRBD2. The sequenced material came from CD4+ T cells sorted from blood. The TCR was taken from a human donor in good health. CDR3 bases: TGCGCCAGCAGCTTAACTAGCGGAGCCAACACAGATACGCAGTATTTT. Encoded protein: CASSLTSGANTDTQYF. Using reference TRBV5-1 and TRBJ2-3 for the parts outside the CDR3, the full variable domain is KAGVTQTPRYLIKTRGQQVTLSCSPISGHRSVSWYQQTPGQGLQFLFEYFSETQRNKGNFPGRFSGRQFSNSRSEMNVSTLELGDSALYLCASSLTSGANTDTQYFGPGTRLTVL.